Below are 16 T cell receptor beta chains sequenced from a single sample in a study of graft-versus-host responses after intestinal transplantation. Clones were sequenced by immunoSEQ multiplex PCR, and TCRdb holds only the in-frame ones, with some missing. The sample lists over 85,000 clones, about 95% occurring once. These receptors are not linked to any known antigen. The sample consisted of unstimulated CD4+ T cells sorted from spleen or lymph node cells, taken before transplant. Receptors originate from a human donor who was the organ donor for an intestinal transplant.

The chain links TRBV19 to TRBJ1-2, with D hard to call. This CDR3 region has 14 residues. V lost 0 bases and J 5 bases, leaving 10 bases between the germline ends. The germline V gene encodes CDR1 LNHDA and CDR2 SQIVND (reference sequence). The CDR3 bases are TGTGCCAGTAGTATAGATCAACGGGCGTATGGCTACACCTTC. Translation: CASSIDQRAYGYTF.

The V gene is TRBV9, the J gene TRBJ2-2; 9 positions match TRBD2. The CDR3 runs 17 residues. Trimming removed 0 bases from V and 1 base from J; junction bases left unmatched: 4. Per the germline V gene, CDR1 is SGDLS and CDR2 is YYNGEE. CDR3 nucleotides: TGTGCCAGCAGCGTAGGGGTTAGCGGGGGGAACACCGGGGAGCTGTTTTTT. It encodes CASSVGVSGGNTGELFF.

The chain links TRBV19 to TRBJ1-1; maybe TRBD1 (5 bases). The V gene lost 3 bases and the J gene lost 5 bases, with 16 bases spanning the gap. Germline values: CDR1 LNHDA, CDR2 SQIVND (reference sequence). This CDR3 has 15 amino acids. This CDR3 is CASSMHGGEGTEAFF. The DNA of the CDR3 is TGTGCCAGTAGTATGCATGGAGGGGAGGGGACTGAAGCTTTCTTT.

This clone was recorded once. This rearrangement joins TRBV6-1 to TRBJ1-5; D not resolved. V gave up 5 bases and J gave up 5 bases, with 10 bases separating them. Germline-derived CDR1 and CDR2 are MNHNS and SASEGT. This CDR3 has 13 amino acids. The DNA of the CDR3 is TGTGCCAGCAGTAACCTTGGCCATCAGCCCCAGCATTTT. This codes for CASSNLGHQPQHF.

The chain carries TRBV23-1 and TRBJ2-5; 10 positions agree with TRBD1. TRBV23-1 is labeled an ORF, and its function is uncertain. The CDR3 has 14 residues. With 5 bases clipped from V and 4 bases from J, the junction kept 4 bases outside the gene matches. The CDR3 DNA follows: TGCGCCAGCAGTACCCGGGACAGGGGAGAGACCCAGTACTTC. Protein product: CASSTRDRGETQYF.

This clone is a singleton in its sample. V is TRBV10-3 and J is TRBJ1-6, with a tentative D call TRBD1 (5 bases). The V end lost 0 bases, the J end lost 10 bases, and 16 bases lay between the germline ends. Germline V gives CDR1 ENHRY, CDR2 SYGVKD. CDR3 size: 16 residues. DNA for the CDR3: TGTGCCATCAGTGAGTCGTCCCCCGGGGGAGGGTCACCCCTCCACTTT. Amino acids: CAISESSPGGGSPLHF.

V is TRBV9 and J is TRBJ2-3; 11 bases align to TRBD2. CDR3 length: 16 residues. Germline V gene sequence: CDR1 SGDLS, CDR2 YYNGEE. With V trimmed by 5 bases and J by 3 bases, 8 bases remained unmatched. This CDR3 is CASSPTSGGPTDTQYF. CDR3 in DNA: TGTGCCAGCAGTCCCACTAGCGGGGGTCCGACAGATACGCAGTATTTT.

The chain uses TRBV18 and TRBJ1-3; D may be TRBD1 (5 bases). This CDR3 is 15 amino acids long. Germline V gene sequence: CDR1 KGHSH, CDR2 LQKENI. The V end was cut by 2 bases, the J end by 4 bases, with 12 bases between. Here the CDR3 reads CASSPGADFGNTIYF. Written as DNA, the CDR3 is TGTGCCAGCTCACCAGGGGCGGATTTCGGAAACACCATATATTTT.

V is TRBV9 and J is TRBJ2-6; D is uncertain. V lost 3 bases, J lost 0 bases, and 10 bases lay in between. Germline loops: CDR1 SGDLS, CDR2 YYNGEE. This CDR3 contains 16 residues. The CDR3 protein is CASSAGWFSGANVLTF. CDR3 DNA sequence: TGTGCCAGCAGCGCCGGATGGTTCTCTGGGGCCAACGTCCTGACTTTC.

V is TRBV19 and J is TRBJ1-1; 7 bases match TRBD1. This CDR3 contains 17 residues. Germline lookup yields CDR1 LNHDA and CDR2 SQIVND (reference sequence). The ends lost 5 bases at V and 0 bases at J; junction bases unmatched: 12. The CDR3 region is CASSPLGTVTLNTEAFF. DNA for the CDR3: TGTGCCAGTAGTCCCCTCGGGACAGTTACATTGAACACTGAAGCTTTCTTT. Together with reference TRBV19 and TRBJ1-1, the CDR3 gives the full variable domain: DGGITQSPKYLFRKEGQNVTLSCEQNLNHDAMYWYRQDPGQGLRLIYYSQIVNDFQKGDIAEGYSVSREKKESFPLTVTSAQKNPTAFYLCASSPLGTVTLNTEAFFGQGTRLTVV.

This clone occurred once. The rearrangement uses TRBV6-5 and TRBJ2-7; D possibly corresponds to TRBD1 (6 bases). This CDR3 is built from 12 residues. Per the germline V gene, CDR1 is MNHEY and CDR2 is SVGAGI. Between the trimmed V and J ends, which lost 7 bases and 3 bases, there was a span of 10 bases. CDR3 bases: TGTGCCAGCATTTCGACAGGCTACGAGCAGTACTTC. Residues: CASISTGYEQYF.

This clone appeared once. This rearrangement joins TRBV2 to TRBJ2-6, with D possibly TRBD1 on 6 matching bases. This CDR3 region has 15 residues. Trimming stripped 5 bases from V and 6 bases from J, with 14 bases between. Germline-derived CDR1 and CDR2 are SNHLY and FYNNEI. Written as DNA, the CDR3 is TGTGCCAGCAGTTGGACAGACCCAGAGGCCAACGTCCTGACTTTC. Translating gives CASSWTDPEANVLTF.

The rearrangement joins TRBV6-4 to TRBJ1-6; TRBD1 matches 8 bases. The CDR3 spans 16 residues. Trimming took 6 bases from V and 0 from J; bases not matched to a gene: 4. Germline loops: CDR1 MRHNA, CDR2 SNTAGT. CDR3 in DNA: TGTGCCAGCAGGACAGGGGCGAGCTCCTATAATTCACCCCTCCACTTT. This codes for CASRTGASSYNSPLHF.

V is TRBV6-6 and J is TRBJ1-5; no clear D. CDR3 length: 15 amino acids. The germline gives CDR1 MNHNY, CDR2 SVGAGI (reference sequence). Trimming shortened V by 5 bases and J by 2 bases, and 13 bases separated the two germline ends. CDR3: CASSPNAGGNQPQHF. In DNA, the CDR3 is TGTGCCAGCAGTCCCAATGCCGGGGGCAATCAGCCCCAGCATTTT.

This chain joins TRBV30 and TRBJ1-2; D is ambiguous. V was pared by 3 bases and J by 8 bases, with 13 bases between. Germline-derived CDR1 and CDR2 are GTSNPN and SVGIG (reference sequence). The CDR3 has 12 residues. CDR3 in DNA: TGTGCCTGGAGGCCGCCCGAGGGAGGCTACACCTTC. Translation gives CAWRPPEGGYTF. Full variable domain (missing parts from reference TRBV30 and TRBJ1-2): SQTIHQWPATLVQPVGSPLSLECTVEGTSNPNLYWYRQAAGRGLQLLFYSVGIGQISSEVPQNLSASRPQDRQFILSSKKLLLSDSGFYLCAWRPPEGGYTFGSGTRLTVV.

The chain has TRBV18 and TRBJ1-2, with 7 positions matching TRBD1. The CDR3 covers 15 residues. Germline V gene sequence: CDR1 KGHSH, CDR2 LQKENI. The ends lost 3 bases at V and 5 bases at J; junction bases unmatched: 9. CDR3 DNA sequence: TGTGCCAGCTCACCTTCCGGGACAGCGATTTATGGCTACACCTTC. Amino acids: CASSPSGTAIYGYTF.